Here is one TCR beta chain with its context. This record comes from a study of shared clonotypes between healthy human individuals. Profiled with immunoSEQ multiplex PCR; TCRdb holds only in-frame clones, not every one. Altogether approximately 2,300,000 clones are present, about nine tenths being singletons, with the ten largest covering 0.37%. The CDR3 sequence is 12 residues long. V lost 10 bases, J lost 5 bases, and 14 bases lay in between. From germline, CDR1 is MNHEY and CDR2 SMNVEV (reference sequence). This clonotype was sampled from a man in his late teens or twenties in good health. Some clones in this sample may be carry-over from other donors' samples. The rearrangement uses TRBV27 and TRBJ2-5; no firm D call. The sequenced sample consisted of naive CD4+ T cells from PBMCs. The subset was: CD45RA+ positively selected. The CDR3 is CANTLSHETQYF. CDR3 nucleotides: TGTGCCAACACCTTAAGTCATGAGACCCAGTACTTC.